This T cell receptor beta chain was observed in a study of patients and donors after allogeneic stem cell transplantation. From the RT-PCR reads, TCRdb called clonotypes with MiXCR, one entry per CDR3 protein. The table has about 960,000 distinct CDR3 sequences, over 15% seen once; the top ten hold roughly 6%. V shed 4 bases and J shed 5 bases, with 15 bases lying between them. The CDR3 is 15 residues long. In germline, CDR1 is LGHDT, CDR2 YNNKEL (reference sequence). This chain joins TRBV3-1 and TRBJ2-1, with D possibly TRBD2 on 6 matching bases. Sequenced: blood, either unsorted or a sorted T cell fraction (not recorded which). The receptor was derived from a human donor who was either an allogeneic HSCT recipient or a stem cell or donor lymphocyte infusion donor (not recorded which). It is not recorded whose cells these are; they may come from a transplant donor. In DNA form, the CDR3 reads TGTGCCAGCAGCCGGAGACTAGTGGGGGACAATGAGCAGTTCTTC. Protein sequence: CASSRRLVGDNEQFF.